Listed here are 20 T cell receptor beta chains from one sample, sequenced in a study of vaccination and CD4 T cells after COVID-19. Treatment meaning: roughly 11-day PBMC culture with coronavirus spike peptide pools or control peptides (ViraFEST assay). One should note that the unexposed donor's CD4+ T cells were collected before the COVID-19 pandemic (2011-2018). Cultured CD4+ T cells had their DNA profiled by the Oncomine TCR Beta short-read assay. TCRdb fed the PCR reads into MiXCR, producing one record per CDR3 protein. The sample yields around 6,800 distinct CDR3 sequences, around 30% seen once. Their specific antigens are unknown. The sequenced material came from CD4+ T cells from blood, cultured in vitro. The receptor source for this set is a human donor in good health.

The chain is built from TRBV12-3 or TRBV12-4 and TRBJ1-6, with a tentative D call TRBD1 (5 bases). This CDR3 has 12 residues. Trimming shortened V by 5 bases and J by 12 bases, and 11 bases separated the two germline ends. Here the CDR3 DNA reads TGTGCCAGCAGTCATAGAGGGGAACCCCTCCACTTT. Residues: CASSHRGEPLHF.

This clonotype is judged medium-sized. The DNA for the CDR3 is TGTGCCAGCAGTGAGGCCGGGACAGGGGGCTATGGCTACACCTTC. Translation gives CASSEAGTGGYGYTF. The chain joins TRBV6-4 to TRBJ1-2; 11 nucleotides align to TRBD1. CDR1 is MRHNA, CDR2 SNTAGT, per germline. The CDR3 is made up of 15 amino acids. The trim removed 3 bases at V and 4 bases at J, leaving 4 bases unmatched.

This clonotype was picked up one time. The rearrangement links TRBV12-3 or TRBV12-4 to TRBJ1-2; D perhaps matches TRBD1 (5 bases). This CDR3 region has 14 residues. Between the trimmed V and J ends, which lost 5 bases and 8 bases, there was a span of 18 bases. DNA for the CDR3: TGTGCCAGCAGTCCCTATCGCAACCGGGGGGGCTACACCTTC. It is translated as CASSPYRNRGGYTF.

This clonotype was recorded a few times. The DNA of the CDR3 is TGTGCCAGCCAAAAAGAGACAGGAGGTTCCTACGAGCAGTACTTC. This translates into CASQKETGGSYEQYF. This sequence joins TRBV6-1 and TRBJ2-7; perhaps TRBD1 as D (6 bases). CDR3 size: 15 residues. Per germline, CDR1 MNHNS and CDR2 SASEGT. The V and J ends lost 8 bases and 1 base respectively, with 18 bases between them.

This clonotype was detected only a few times. The chain recombines TRBV6-1 with TRBJ1-1; D is unclear. Germline CDR1 MNHNS, CDR2 SASEGT. The CDR3 has 17 amino acids. Trimming removed 6 bases at V and 1 base at J, with 21 bases between. The CDR3 sequence: CASSVEGGLSWNTEAFF. In DNA form, the CDR3 reads TGTGCCAGCAGCGTCGAGGGAGGGCTCAGCTGGAACACTGAAGCTTTCTTT.

This clonotype turned up a few times. The CDR3 DNA sequence: TGTGCCAGCAGTGAGAGGGTGGCTGGCTACACCTTC. Amino acid sequence: CASSERVAGYTF. The chain has TRBV2 and TRBJ1-2; D remains unclear. The CDR3 sequence is 12 residues long. The V end lost 3 bases, the J end lost 7 bases, and 9 bases lay between the germline ends. From germline, CDR1 is SNHLY and CDR2 FYNNEI. Full variable domain (rest looked up from reference TRBV2 and TRBJ1-2): EPEVTQTPSHQVTQMGQEVILRCVPISNHLYFYWYRQILGQKVEFLVSFYNNEISEKSEIFDDQFSVERPDGSNFTLKIRSTKLEDSAMYFCASSERVAGYTFGSGTRLTVV.

V gene TRBV27 combines with J gene TRBJ2-4; 7 positions agree with TRBD2. Trimming at V came to 3 bases and at J to 6 bases, leaving 5 bases not matched to a gene. The CDR3 contains 14 residues. The germline V gene encodes CDR1 MNHEY and CDR2 SMNVEV (reference sequence). CDR3 loop: CASSLIGEGNIQYF. The DNA of the CDR3 is TGTGCCAGCAGTTTGATCGGGGAGGGAAACATTCAGTACTTC.

This clonotype turned up a few times. The chain is built from TRBV24-1 and TRBJ2-2; TRBD1 matches at 7 bases. In germline, CDR1 is KGHDR, CDR2 SFDVKD. V gave up 7 bases and J gave up 7 bases; unmatched junction bases: 2. The CDR3 extends over 12 amino acids. CDR3 protein: CATSSGGGELFF. Written as DNA, the CDR3 is TGTGCCACCAGCTCAGGGGGCGGGGAGCTGTTTTTT.

The chain links TRBV7-8 to TRBJ1-2, with 7 nucleotides matching TRBD1. Germline V gene data show CDR1 as SGHVS and CDR2 as FQNEAQ. V dropped 5 bases and J dropped 2; count of bases not matched to a gene: 11. The CDR3 covers 16 residues. This chain's CDR3 is CASSSPRGGINYGYTF. For the CDR3, the DNA is TGTGCCAGCAGCAGCCCCAGGGGGGGGATCAACTATGGCTACACCTTC.

Judged by abundance, this clonotype is medium-sized. The chain employs TRBV6-1 and TRBJ1-5, with TRBD1 matching 7 bases. V was pared by 8 bases and J by 7 bases, with 11 bases of the junction left unmatched. The CDR3 extends over 14 amino acids. Germline CDR1 and CDR2: MNHNS and SASEGT. This CDR3 reads CASVVGGVPQPQHF. The CDR3 DNA follows: TGTGCCAGCGTCGTAGGGGGCGTCCCCCAGCCCCAGCATTTT.

The J gene is TRBJ1-6, the V gene TRBV7-2; 8 bases line up with TRBD1. The CDR3 extends over 15 amino acids. With 5 bases clipped from V and 10 bases from J, the junction kept 10 bases outside the gene matches. Germline values: CDR1 SGHTA, CDR2 FQGNSA. CDR3 sequence reads: CASSTWTGKGSPLHF. As DNA, the CDR3 is TGTGCCAGCAGCACCTGGACAGGGAAAGGCTCACCCCTCCACTTT.

By sample fraction, this clonotype is medium-sized. Compared with germline, one end of the junction differs, possibly owing to a read error. The chain employs TRBV7-7 and TRBJ1-5; D call uncertain. CDR1 and CDR2 (germline): SSHAT, FNYEAQ (reference sequence). This CDR3 is built from 13 residues. This CDR3 is CASSLGPDQPQHF. The CDR3 region has the DNA TGTGCTAGCAGCTTAGGGCCGGATCAGCCCCAGCATTTT.

J is TRBJ1-5 and V is TRBV19; 10 bases align to TRBD1. With V trimmed by 3 bases and J by 2 bases, 1 base remained unmatched. CDR3 length: 15 amino acids. Germline loops: CDR1 LNHDA, CDR2 SQIVND (reference sequence). The CDR3 here is CASSIGTGGNQPQHF. CDR3 coding DNA: TGTGCCAGTAGTATCGGGACAGGGGGCAATCAGCCCCAGCATTTT.

This clonotype came up a few times. The rearrangement uses TRBV6-1 and TRBJ1-1, with 9 bases fitting TRBD1. From germline, CDR1 is MNHNS and CDR2 SASEGT. V was pared by 6 bases and J by 2 bases, with 10 bases of the junction left unmatched. This CDR3 is built from 16 residues. CDR3 amino acids: CASSELDRGPNTEAFF. CDR3 bases: TGTGCCAGCAGCGAACTGGACAGGGGCCCCAACACTGAAGCTTTCTTT.

This clonotype was detected only a few times. The chain carries TRBV7-3 and TRBJ2-1; D is uncertain. There are 14 residues in the CDR3. The V gene lost 2 bases and the J gene lost 5 bases, with 10 bases spanning the gap. Per germline, CDR1 SGHTA and CDR2 FQGTGA. CDR3 coding DNA: TGTGCCAGCAGCTTAGGCAACCCTAACAATGAGCAGTTCTTC. Its protein product is CASSLGNPNNEQFF.

The chain combines TRBV5-4 with TRBJ2-1, with 8 positions matching TRBD2. Germline V lookup: CDR1 SGHNT, CDR2 YYREEE (reference sequence). V lost 2 bases, J lost 9 bases, and 7 bases stayed unmatched. This CDR3 comprises 14 residues. This chain's CDR3 is CASSFPGGPGEQFF. In DNA form, the CDR3 reads TGTGCCAGCAGCTTTCCGGGGGGGCCCGGTGAGCAGTTCTTC.

The CDR3 DNA follows: TGTGCCAGCGGGGGACTCTCTGGGGCCAACGTCCTGACTTTC. Translating gives CASGGLSGANVLTF. The V gene is TRBV6-1, the J gene TRBJ2-6; D is perhaps TRBD2 (6 bases). Trimming stripped 8 bases from V and 0 bases from J, with 8 bases between. The CDR3 runs 14 residues. Germline V gene data show CDR1 as MNHNS and CDR2 as SASEGT.

The chain carries TRBV5-1 and TRBJ2-5; 9 nucleotides agree with TRBD1. CDR1 SGHRS and CDR2 YFSETQ come from the germline V gene. The V gene end was trimmed by 2 bases and the J gene end by 4 bases; junction bases not matched to a gene: 3. The CDR3 runs 14 residues. CDR3 in amino acids: CASSLQGAGETQYF. For the CDR3, the DNA is TGCGCCAGCAGCTTACAGGGGGCTGGAGAGACCCAGTACTTC.

V and J are TRBV6-5 and TRBJ1-5, with D tentatively TRBD1 (6 bases). Germline loops: CDR1 MNHEY, CDR2 SVGAGI. The CDR3 is made up of 17 amino acids. V was pared by 4 bases and J by 1 base, with 17 bases between. The CDR3 DNA is TGTGCCAGCAGTTCGCCCCGACAGGCCGACAGCAATCAGCCCCAGCATTTT. This translates into CASSSPRQADSNQPQHF.

This clonotype occurred a few times. The CDR3: CATSRARGDSNQPQHF. CDR3 coding DNA: TGTGCCACCAGCAGAGCGCGGGGGGATAGCAATCAGCCCCAGCATTTT. The chain employs TRBV15 and TRBJ1-5, with D perhaps TRBD1 (5 bases). From germline, CDR1 is LNHNV and CDR2 YYDKDF (reference sequence). The CDR3 length is 16 residues. V gave up 1 base and J gave up 0 bases, with 10 bases separating them.